The 21 T cell receptor beta chains below were found in one sample sequenced in a study of blood T cell repertoires in COVID-19. The repertoire was sequenced with immunoSEQ multiplex PCR; TCRdb's copy has only in-frame clones and lacks some. In the table there are under 40,000 clones, approximately 91% of which are singletons. Sequencing input: peripheral blood. The receptors stem from a man in his fifties or sixties with active or convalescent COVID-19.

The chain links TRBV7-9 to TRBJ2-1; D is possibly TRBD1 (6 bases). Germline lookup yields CDR1 SEHNR and CDR2 FQNEAQ (reference sequence). This CDR3 has 16 amino acids. With 5 bases removed from V and 0 bases from J, the gap between germline ends came to 14 bases. The CDR3 reads CASSEYRVLSYNEQFF. Written as DNA, the CDR3 is TGTGCCAGCAGCGAATACAGGGTACTCTCCTACAATGAGCAGTTCTTC.

CDR3 loop: CASSPLAGVGYNEQFF. The CDR3 DNA follows: TGTGCCAGCAGCCCCCTAGCGGGAGTAGGTTACAATGAGCAGTTCTTC. The rearrangement uses TRBV7-2 and TRBJ2-1; TRBD2 aligns across 10 bases. Per the germline V gene, CDR1 is SGHTA and CDR2 is FQGNSA. This CDR3 region has 16 residues. Germline trimming cut 5 bases from V and 4 bases from J; bases unmatched to any gene: 8. Looking up the rest from reference TRBV7-2 and TRBJ2-1 gives the full variable domain: GAGVSQSPSNKVTEKGKDVELRCDPISGHTALYWYRQSLGQGLEFLIYFQGNSAPDKSGLPSDRFSAERTGGSVSTLTIQRTQQEDSAVYLCASSPLAGVGYNEQFFGPGTRLTVL.

This chain joins TRBV5-1 and TRBJ1-2; D may be TRBD1 (5 bases). Germline-derived CDR1 and CDR2 are SGHRS and YFSETQ. The CDR3 has 15 residues. Trimming shortened V by 4 bases and J by 2 bases, and 15 bases separated the two germline ends. The CDR3, as DNA: TGCGCCAGCAGCCGGGAGGGGCTACTAAACTATGGCTACACCTTC. This codes for CASSREGLLNYGYTF.

This CDR3 is CASSGGVGTEAFF. The CDR3 region has the DNA TGTGCCAGCAGTGGGGGGGTGGGCACTGAAGCTTTCTTT. The chain uses TRBV2 and TRBJ1-1; possibly TRBD1 for D (5 bases). Germline V gene data show CDR1 as SNHLY and CDR2 as FYNNEI. The CDR3 is 13 residues long. With 4 bases removed from V and 4 bases from J, the gap between germline ends came to 10 bases. The full variable domain, rest sourced from reference TRBV2 and TRBJ1-1, is EPEVTQTPSHQVTQMGQEVILRCVPISNHLYFYWYRQILGQKVEFLVSFYNNEISEKSEIFDDQFSVERPDGSNFTLKIRSTKLEDSAMYFCASSGGVGTEAFFGQGTRLTVV.

This clone was seen once. The genes are TRBV11-2 and TRBJ2-7; D gene uncertain. V dropped 5 bases and J dropped 0 bases, with 11 bases sitting between them. Germline V gene lookup returns CDR1 SGHAT and CDR2 FQNNGV. The CDR3 is 14 amino acids. For the CDR3, the DNA is TGTGCCAGCAGCCCCTACCCATCCTCCTACGAGCAGTACTTC. Translating gives CASSPYPSSYEQYF.

The V and J genes are TRBV28 and TRBJ1-2; possibly TRBD1 for D (6 bases). Germline V gives CDR1 MDHEN, CDR2 SYDVKM. V gave up 6 bases and J gave up 8 bases, with 19 bases separating them. This CDR3 region has 14 residues. The CDR3 here is CASRKGQLSDGYTF. CDR3 sequence (DNA): TGTGCCAGCAGGAAAGGACAGCTGTCAGACGGCTACACCTTC.

This clone appeared a single time. V gene TRBV4-3 combines with J gene TRBJ2-2; D may be TRBD2 (7 bases). The CDR3 loop spans 19 amino acids. Germline V gene data show CDR1 as LGHNA and CDR2 as YSLEER. Trimming left V 0 bases short and J 1 base short, with 18 bases between. The chain's CDR3 is CASSQDLGSGGRNTGELFF. CDR3 sequence (DNA): TGCGCCAGCAGCCAAGATTTGGGCTCGGGGGGCCGGAACACCGGGGAGCTGTTTTTT.

The rearrangement links TRBV29-1 to TRBJ1-4, with 7 bases matching TRBD1. The CDR3 has 11 residues. V lost 6 bases and J lost 6; bases outside the gene matches: 1. Germline CDR1 and CDR2: SQVTM and ANQGSEA. This CDR3 reads CSVGTDEKLFF. In DNA, the CDR3 is TGCAGCGTCGGGACAGATGAAAAACTGTTTTTT.

J is TRBJ2-1 and V is TRBV12-5, with 7 bases lining up with TRBD2. The CDR3 contains 16 residues. Germline V gives CDR1 LGHNT, CDR2 FRNRAP. V was clipped by 6 bases and J by 5 bases; unmatched bases: 13. The CDR3, as DNA: TGTGCTAGTGGCCCTACTCGGCGGGGGAGCCACAATGAGCAGTTCTTC. The encoded protein is CASGPTRRGSHNEQFF.

The chain recombines TRBV6-5 with TRBJ1-2; 7 bases agree with TRBD1. CDR1 MNHEY and CDR2 SVGAGI come from the germline V gene. The CDR3 covers 15 residues. J lost 4 bases, V lost 2 bases, and 7 bases had no gene match. The CDR3 spells CASSYPLDRAYGYTF. The CDR3 nucleotides read TGTGCCAGCAGTTACCCTCTTGACAGGGCCTATGGCTACACCTTC.

The chain combines TRBV12-5 with TRBJ1-1; weak D call: TRBD1 (6 bases). With 1 base removed from V and 0 bases from J, the gap between germline ends came to 6 bases. The CDR3 has 14 residues. Germline CDR1 reads LGHNT; CDR2 reads FRNRAP. This chain's CDR3 is CASGLGTVNTEAFF. The CDR3 DNA reads as TGTGCTAGTGGTTTGGGGACAGTGAACACTGAAGCTTTCTTT.

The chain employs TRBV5-6 and TRBJ2-3; 8 bases map to TRBD1. The CDR3 spans 18 residues. V lost 2 bases and J lost 0; bases outside the gene matches: 11. The V gene's germline CDR1 is SGHDT and CDR2 YYEEEE. CDR3: CASSFGRQGLTSTDTQYF. CDR3 nucleotide sequence: TGTGCCAGCAGCTTCGGTCGACAGGGGTTAACTAGCACAGATACGCAGTATTTT.

This chain connects TRBV27 to TRBJ1-6; TRBD1 matches at 7 bases. The junction had 7 bases not matched to a gene; V was cut back by 2 bases and J by 0 bases. This CDR3 comprises 18 residues. CDR1 and CDR2 (germline): MNHEY, SMNVEV (reference sequence). The CDR3 sequence is CASSLRGDRASYNSPLHF. CDR3 in DNA: TGTGCCAGCAGTTTAAGGGGGGACAGAGCCTCCTATAATTCACCCCTCCACTTT.

The chain is built from TRBV28 and TRBJ1-2; D perhaps matches TRBD1 (5 bases). Trimming removed 4 bases from V and 6 bases from J, with 12 bases in between. This CDR3 is built from 13 residues. Germline CDR1 and CDR2: MDHEN and SYDVKM. The CDR3 spells CASSSQGRDGYTF. CDR3 nucleotide sequence: TGTGCCAGCAGTTCTCAGGGTAGGGATGGCTACACCTTC.

The chain has TRBV5-1 and TRBJ2-3, with TRBD2 as a possible D gene (6 bases). Germline V gene lookup returns CDR1 SGHRS and CDR2 YFSETQ. CDR3 size: 14 residues. Between the trimmed V and J ends, which lost 3 bases and 0 bases, there was a span of 8 bases. DNA of the CDR3: TGCGCCAGCAGCTGGGGGACTAGCACAGATACGCAGTATTTT. Amino acids: CASSWGTSTDTQYF.

The chain is built from TRBV2 and TRBJ2-7; 12 bases fit TRBD2. The CDR3 runs 17 residues. CDR1 and CDR2 from the germline V gene are SNHLY and FYNNEI. V shed 3 bases and J 3 bases; nucleotides not matched to a gene: 9. CDR3 nucleotides: TGTGCCAGCAGTGAGACTAGCGGGAGAGCAGGTAGCTACGAGCAGTACTTC. Translation gives CASSETSGRAGSYEQYF.

CDR3 residues: CASSFIPGGTDTQYF. The CDR3 coding sequence is TGTGCCAGCAGCTTTATTCCGGGGGGCACAGATACGCAGTATTTT. The chain recombines TRBV7-2 with TRBJ2-3, with D perhaps TRBD2 (6 bases). The CDR3 contains 15 residues. The V end was cut by 3 bases, the J end by 1 base, with 11 bases between. The germline V gene has CDR1 SGHTA and CDR2 FQGNSA.

This clone was recorded only once. The chain couples TRBV7-3 to TRBJ1-1; 9 bases are shared with TRBD1. With 3 bases clipped from V and 3 bases from J, the junction kept 2 bases outside the gene matches. The length of the CDR3 is 14 residues. Germline values: CDR1 SGHTA, CDR2 FQGTGA. CDR3 nucleotide sequence: TGTGCCAGCAGCTTGACAGGGGGGGACACTGAAGCTTTCTTT. This translates into CASSLTGGDTEAFF.

For the CDR3, the DNA is TGTGCCAGCAGCTTAGGCTTGGACGGGAACTCCTACGAGCAGTACTTC. It is translated as CASSLGLDGNSYEQYF. This chain joins TRBV11-2 and TRBJ2-7, with D perhaps matching TRBD2 (5 bases). The ends were cut back, 1 base at V and 0 bases at J, with 13 bases in the middle. CDR1 and CDR2 (germline): SGHAT, FQNNGV. The CDR3 runs to 16 residues.

J is TRBJ2-1 and V is TRBV7-3; 7 bases agree with TRBD2. V trimming: 2 bases; J trimming: 8 bases; junction bases outside the gene matches: 6. CDR3 size: 14 residues. Germline V gene sequence: CDR1 SGHTA, CDR2 FQGTGA. CDR3 loop: CASSLGGSSYEQFF. The DNA for the CDR3 is TGTGCCAGCAGCTTAGGCGGGAGTAGCTATGAGCAGTTCTTC.

This rearrangement joins TRBV9 to TRBJ2-7; a weak D match, TRBD2 (6 bases). The CDR3 is 15 residues long. In germline, CDR1 is SGDLS, CDR2 YYNGEE. V was clipped by 4 bases and J by 2 bases, with 16 bases between them. CDR3 protein: CASSPAGQPTYEQYF. Here the CDR3 DNA reads TGTGCCAGCAGCCCGGCGGGGCAGCCTACCTACGAGCAGTACTTC.